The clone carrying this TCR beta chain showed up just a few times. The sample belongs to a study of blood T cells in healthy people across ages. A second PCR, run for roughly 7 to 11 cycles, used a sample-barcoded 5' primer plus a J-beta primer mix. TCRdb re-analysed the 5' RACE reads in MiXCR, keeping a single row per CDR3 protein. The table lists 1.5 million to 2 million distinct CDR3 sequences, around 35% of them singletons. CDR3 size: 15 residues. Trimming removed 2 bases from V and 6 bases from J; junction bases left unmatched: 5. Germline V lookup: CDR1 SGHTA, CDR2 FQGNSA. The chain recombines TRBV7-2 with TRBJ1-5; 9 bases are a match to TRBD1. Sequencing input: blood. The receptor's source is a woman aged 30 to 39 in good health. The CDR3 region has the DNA TGTGCCAGCAGCTTATGGGACAGGGAGGTTCAGCCCCAGCATTTT. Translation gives CASSLWDREVQPQHF.